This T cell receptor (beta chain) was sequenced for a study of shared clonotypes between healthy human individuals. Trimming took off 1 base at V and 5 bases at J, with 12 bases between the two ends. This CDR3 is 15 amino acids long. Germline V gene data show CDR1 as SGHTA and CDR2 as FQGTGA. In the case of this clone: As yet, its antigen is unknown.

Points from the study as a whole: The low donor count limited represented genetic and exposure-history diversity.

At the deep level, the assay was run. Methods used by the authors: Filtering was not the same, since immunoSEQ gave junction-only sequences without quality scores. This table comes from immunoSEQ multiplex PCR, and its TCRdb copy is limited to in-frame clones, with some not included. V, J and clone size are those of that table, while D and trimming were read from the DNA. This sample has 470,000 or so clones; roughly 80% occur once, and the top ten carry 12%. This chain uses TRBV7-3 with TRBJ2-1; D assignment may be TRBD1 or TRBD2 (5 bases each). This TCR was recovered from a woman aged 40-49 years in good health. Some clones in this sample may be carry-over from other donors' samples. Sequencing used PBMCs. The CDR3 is CASSLMARDDNEQFF. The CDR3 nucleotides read TGTGCCAGCAGCTTAATGGCCCGGGACGACAATGAGCAGTTCTTC.